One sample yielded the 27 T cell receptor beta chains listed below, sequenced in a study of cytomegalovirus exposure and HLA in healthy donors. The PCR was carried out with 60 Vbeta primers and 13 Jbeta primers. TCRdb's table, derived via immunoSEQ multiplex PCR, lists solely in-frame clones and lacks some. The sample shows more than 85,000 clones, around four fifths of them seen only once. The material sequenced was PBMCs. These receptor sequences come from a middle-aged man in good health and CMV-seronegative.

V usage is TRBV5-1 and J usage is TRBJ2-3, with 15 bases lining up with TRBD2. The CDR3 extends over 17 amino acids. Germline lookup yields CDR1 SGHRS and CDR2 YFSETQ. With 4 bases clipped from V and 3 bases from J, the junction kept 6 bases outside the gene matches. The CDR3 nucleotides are TGCGCCAGCAGCCCGGGACTAGCGGGGGGCCTTACAGATACGCAGTATTTT. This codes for CASSPGLAGGLTDTQYF.

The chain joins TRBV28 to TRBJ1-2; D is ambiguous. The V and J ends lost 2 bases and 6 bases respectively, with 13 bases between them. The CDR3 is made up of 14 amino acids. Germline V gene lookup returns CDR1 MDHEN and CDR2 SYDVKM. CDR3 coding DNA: TGTGCCAGCAGTTTACGGGTACCTATTAATGGCTACACCTTC. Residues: CASSLRVPINGYTF.

CDR3 coding DNA: TGTGCCAGCAGTCCACAGGGTACAGATACGCAGTATTTT. It translates to CASSPQGTDTQYF. The chain combines TRBV7-9 with TRBJ2-3, with D tentatively TRBD1 (6 bases). The CDR3 has 13 residues. Trimming took off 6 bases at V and 3 bases at J, with 10 bases between the two ends. Germline V gene data show CDR1 as SEHNR and CDR2 as FQNEAQ (reference sequence).

In DNA, the CDR3 is TGTGCCAGCAGCCCCCGGACAGGGTATAGCGAGCAGTACTTC. Translating gives CASSPRTGYSEQYF. V and J are TRBV9 and TRBJ2-7; 8 bases align to TRBD1. Germline CDR1 is SGDLS and CDR2 is YYNGEE. V gave up 4 bases and J gave up 6 bases; unmatched junction bases: 9. The CDR3 runs to 14 residues.

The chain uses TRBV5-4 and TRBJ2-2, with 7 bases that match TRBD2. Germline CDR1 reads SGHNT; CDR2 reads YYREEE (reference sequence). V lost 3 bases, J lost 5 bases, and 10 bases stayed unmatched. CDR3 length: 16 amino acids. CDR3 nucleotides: TGTGCCAGCAGCTCCACTTGGGGGAGGGAGACCGGGGAGCTGTTTTTT. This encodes CASSSTWGRETGELFF.

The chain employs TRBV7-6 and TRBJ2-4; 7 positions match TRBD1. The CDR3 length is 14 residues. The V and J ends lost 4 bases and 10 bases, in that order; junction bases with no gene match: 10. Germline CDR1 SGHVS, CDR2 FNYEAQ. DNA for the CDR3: TGTGCCAGCAGCTCCATCGGGCTCAGGGGGATTCAGTACTTC. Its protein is CASSSIGLRGIQYF.

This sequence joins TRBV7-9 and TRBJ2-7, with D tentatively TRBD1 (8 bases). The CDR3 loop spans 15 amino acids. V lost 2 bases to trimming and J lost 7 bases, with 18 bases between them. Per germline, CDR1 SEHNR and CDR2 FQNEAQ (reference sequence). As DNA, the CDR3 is TGTGCCAGCAGCTTAACGCTGGACAGGGAGGGGGAGCAGTACTTC. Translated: CASSLTLDREGEQYF.

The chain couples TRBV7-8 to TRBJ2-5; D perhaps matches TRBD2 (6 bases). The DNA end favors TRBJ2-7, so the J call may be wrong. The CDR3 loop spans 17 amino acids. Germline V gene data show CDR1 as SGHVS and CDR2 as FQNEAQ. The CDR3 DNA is TGTGCCAGCAGCACCCCCTCGGAGGGGTCGATTTACTACGAGCAGTACTTC. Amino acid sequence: CASSTPSEGSIYYEQYF.

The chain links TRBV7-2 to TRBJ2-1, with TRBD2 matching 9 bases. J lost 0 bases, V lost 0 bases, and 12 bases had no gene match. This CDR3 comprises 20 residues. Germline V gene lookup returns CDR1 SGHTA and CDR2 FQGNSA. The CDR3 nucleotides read TGTGCCAGCAGCTTAGCTATTCCGGGAGCGGGGGGACTCTCCTACAATGAGCAGTTCTTC. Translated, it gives CASSLAIPGAGGLSYNEQFF.

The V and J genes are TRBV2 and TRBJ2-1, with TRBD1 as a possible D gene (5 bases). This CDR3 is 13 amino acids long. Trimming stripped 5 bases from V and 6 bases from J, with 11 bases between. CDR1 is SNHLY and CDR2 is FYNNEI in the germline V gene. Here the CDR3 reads CASSRQYGNEQFF. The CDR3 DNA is TGTGCCAGCAGTCGACAGTACGGCAATGAGCAGTTCTTC.

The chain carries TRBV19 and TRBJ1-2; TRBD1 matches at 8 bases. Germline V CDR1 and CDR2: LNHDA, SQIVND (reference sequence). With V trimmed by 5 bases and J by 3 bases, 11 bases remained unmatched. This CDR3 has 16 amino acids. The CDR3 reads CASSPPTGVGDYGYTF. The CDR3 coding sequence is TGTGCCAGTAGTCCTCCGACAGGGGTCGGCGACTATGGCTACACCTTC. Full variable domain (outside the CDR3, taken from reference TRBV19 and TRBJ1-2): DGGITQSPKYLFRKEGQNVTLSCEQNLNHDAMYWYRQDPGQGLRLIYYSQIVNDFQKGDIAEGYSVSREKKESFPLTVTSAQKNPTAFYLCASSPPTGVGDYGYTFGSGTRLTVV.

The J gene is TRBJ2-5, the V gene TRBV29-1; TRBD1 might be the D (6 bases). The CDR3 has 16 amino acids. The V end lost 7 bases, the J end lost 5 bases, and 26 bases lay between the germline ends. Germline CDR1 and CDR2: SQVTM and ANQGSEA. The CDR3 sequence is CSAWRGNEGGTETQYF. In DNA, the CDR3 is TGCAGCGCCTGGAGAGGGAATGAAGGGGGTACGGAGACCCAGTACTTC.

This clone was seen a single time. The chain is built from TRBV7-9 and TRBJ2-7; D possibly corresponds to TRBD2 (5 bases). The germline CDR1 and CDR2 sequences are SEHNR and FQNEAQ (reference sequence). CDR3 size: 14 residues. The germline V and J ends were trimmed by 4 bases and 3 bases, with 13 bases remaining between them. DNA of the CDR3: TGTGCCAGCAGCTCCGCGGCCGGGGTCTACGAGCAGTACTTC. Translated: CASSSAAGVYEQYF.

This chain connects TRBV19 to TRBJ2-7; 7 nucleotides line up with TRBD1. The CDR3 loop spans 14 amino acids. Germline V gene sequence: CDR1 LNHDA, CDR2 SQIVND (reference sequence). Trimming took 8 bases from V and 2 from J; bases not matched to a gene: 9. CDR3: CASSTGWSPYEQYF. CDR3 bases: TGTGCCAGTTCGACAGGGTGGAGTCCCTACGAGCAGTACTTC.

DNA for the CDR3: TGTGCCAGCAGCGGTGAGGTTTCCAAGCAGTACTTC. This codes for CASSGEVSKQYF. The rearrangement uses TRBV9 and TRBJ2-7; D unclear. Germline V gene sequence: CDR1 SGDLS, CDR2 YYNGEE. The CDR3 consists of 12 residues. The V end lost 3 bases, the J end lost 8 bases, and 12 bases lay between the germline ends.

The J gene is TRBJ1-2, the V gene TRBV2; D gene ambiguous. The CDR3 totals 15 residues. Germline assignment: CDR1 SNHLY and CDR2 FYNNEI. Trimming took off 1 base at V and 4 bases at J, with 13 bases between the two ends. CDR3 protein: CASSEGQARFYGYTF. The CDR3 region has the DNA TGTGCCAGCAGTGAAGGCCAAGCCCGCTTCTATGGCTACACCTTC.

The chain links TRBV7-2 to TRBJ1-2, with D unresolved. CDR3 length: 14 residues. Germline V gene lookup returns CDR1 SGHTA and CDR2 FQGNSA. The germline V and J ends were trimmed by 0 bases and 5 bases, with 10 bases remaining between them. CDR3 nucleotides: TGTGCCAGCAGCTTAGCGGGGAGGGAATATGGCTACACCTTC. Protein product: CASSLAGREYGYTF.

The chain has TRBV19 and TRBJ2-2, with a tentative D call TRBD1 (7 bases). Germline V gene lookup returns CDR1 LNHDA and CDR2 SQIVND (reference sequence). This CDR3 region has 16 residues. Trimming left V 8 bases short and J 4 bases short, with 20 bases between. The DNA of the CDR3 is TGTGCCAGTCTTCGGGACAGTATGGGGGGCACCGGGGAGCTGTTTTTT. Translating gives CASLRDSMGGTGELFF.

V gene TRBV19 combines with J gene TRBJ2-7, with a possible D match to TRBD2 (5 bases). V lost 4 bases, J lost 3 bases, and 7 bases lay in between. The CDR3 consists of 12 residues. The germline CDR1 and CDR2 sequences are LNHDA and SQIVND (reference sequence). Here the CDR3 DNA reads TGTGCCAGTAGTACACTAGACTACGAGCAGTACTTC. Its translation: CASSTLDYEQYF.

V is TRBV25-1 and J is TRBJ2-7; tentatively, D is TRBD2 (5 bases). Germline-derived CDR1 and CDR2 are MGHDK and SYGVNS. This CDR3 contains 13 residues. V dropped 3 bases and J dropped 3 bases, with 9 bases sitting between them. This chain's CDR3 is CASSDFGDYEQYF. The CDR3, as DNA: TGTGCCAGCAGTGATTTCGGGGACTACGAGCAGTACTTC.

The CDR3 loop is CASSYGTGGNTIYF. CDR3 DNA sequence: TGCGCCAGCAGCTACGGGACAGGGGGAAACACCATATATTTT. The J gene is TRBJ1-3, the V gene TRBV5-1, with TRBD1 identical over 9 bases. V was clipped by 3 bases and J by 4 bases; unmatched bases: 2. Germline V gives CDR1 SGHRS, CDR2 YFSETQ. The CDR3 is 14 amino acids.

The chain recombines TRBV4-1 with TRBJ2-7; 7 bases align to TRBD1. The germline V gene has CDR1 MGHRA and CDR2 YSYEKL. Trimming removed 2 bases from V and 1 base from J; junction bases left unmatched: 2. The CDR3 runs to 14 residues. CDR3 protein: CASSQSTGSYEQYF. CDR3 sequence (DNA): TGCGCCAGCAGCCAATCGACAGGGTCCTACGAGCAGTACTTC.

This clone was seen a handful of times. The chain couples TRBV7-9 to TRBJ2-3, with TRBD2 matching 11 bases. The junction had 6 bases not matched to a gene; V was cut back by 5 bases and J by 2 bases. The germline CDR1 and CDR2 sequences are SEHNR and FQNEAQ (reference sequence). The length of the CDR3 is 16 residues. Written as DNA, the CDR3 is TGTGCCAGCAGCCGCGGGACTAGCGGATTCACAGATACGCAGTATTTT. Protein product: CASSRGTSGFTDTQYF.

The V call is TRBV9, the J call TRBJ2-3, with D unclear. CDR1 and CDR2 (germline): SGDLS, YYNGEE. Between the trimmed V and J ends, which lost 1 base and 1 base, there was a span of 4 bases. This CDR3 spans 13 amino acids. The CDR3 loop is CASSVRGTDTQYF. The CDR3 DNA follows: TGTGCCAGCAGCGTACGTGGCACAGATACGCAGTATTTT. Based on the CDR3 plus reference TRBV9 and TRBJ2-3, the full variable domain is DSGVTQTPKHLITATGQRVTLRCSPRSGDLSVYWYQQSLDQGLQFLIQYYNGEERAKGNILERFSAQQFPDLHSELNLSSLELGDSALYFCASSVRGTDTQYFGPGTRLTVL.

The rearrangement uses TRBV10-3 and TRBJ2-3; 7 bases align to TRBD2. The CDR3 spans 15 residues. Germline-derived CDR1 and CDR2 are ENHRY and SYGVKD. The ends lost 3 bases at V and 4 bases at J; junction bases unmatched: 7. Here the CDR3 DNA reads TGTGCCATCAGTGACGCCAAGCGGGGTTCAGATACGCAGTATTTT. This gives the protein CAISDAKRGSDTQYF.

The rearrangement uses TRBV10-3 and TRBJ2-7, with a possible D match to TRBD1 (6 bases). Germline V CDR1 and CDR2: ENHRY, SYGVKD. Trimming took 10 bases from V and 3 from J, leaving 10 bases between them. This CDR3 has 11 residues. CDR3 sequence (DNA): TGTGCCACTCAGGACAGCTACGAGCAGTACTTC. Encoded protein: CATQDSYEQYF.

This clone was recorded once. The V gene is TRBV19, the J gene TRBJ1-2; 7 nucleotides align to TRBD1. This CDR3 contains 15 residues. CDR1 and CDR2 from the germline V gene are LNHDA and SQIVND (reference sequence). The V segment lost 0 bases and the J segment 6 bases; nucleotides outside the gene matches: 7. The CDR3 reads CASSIEEGAQNGYTF. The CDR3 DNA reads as TGTGCCAGTAGTATAGAGGAGGGGGCGCAGAATGGCTACACCTTC.